This TCR beta chain originates from a study of blood T cell repertoires in COVID-19. Study overall: Samples representing acute and convalescent COVID-19 were sourced from the United States, Italy and Spain.

Trimming at V came to 3 bases and at J to 2 bases, leaving 8 bases not matched to a gene. Germline values: CDR1 SGDLS, CDR2 YYNGEE. The CDR3 totals 16 residues. Clones were read by immunoSEQ multiplex PCR, and TCRdb kept only the in-frame ones, dropping some. The table lists under 150,000 clones, roughly 79% of them singletons. The sequenced sample consisted of peripheral blood. The chain has TRBV9 and TRBJ1-3, with 7 bases that match TRBD1. This clonotype originated in a human donor in a cohort sampled during active COVID-19. The CDR3, as DNA: TGTGCCAGCAGCGCGGGACAGTGGTACGCTGGAAACACCATATATTTT. Amino acids: CASSAGQWYAGNTIYF. Complete variable domain (other parts from reference TRBV9 and TRBJ1-3): DSGVTQTPKHLITATGQRVTLRCSPRSGDLSVYWYQQSLDQGLQFLIQYYNGEERAKGNILERFSAQQFPDLHSELNLSSLELGDSALYFCASSAGQWYAGNTIYFGEGSWLTVV.